This is a list of T cell receptor beta chains from one sample in a study of metastatic and nonmetastatic thyroid tumors. TCRdb reassembled clones from the PCR reads with MiXCR. Here the sample spans 53,000 or so clones, 20% to 25% being singletons. Sequences were obtained from blood. The receptors originated from a female donor with papillary thyroid cancer or a benign thyroid nodule (not recorded which). Some clones in this sample may be carry-over from other donors' samples. Each CDR3 is given with its conserved first and last residue. Each record gives: CDR3 protein, CDR3 DNA, V gene, D gene, J gene, clone size. A D gene is named only where the DNA matches it firmly. Only some rows state a clone size, as once, few, many or a class for expanded clones.

CDR3: CASSEDLAWELFF; DNA: TGTGCCAGTAGTGAAGACCTAGCCTGGGAGCTGTTTTTT; V: TRBV2; D: -; J: TRBJ2-2; size: -
CDR3: CATSKGPGTGSTDTQYF; DNA: TGTGCCACCAGCAAGGGTCCCGGGACAGGGAGCACAGATACGCAGTATTTT; V: TRBV15; D: TRBD1; J: TRBJ2-3; size: many
CDR3: CSARDSPAGGLNEQFF; DNA: TGCAGTGCTAGAGATTCGCCAGCGGGAGGATTGAATGAGCAGTTCTTC; V: TRBV20-1; D: TRBD2; J: TRBJ2-1; size: many
CDR3: CASSAEQGTGELFF; DNA: TGTGCCAGCAGCGCAGAACAGGGCACCGGGGAGCTGTTTTTT; V: TRBV9; D: -; J: TRBJ2-2; size: many
CDR3: CASSALGSPGGYTF; DNA: TGTGCCAGCAGTGCCCTCGGGTCTCCGGGAGGCTACACCTTC; V: TRBV27; D: -; J: TRBJ1-2; size: many
CDR3: CASSLTGGSHEQYF; DNA: TGCGCCAGCAGCTTGACGGGAGGTTCCCACGAGCAGTACTTC; V: TRBV5-1; D: TRBD2; J: TRBJ2-7; size: many
CDR3: CASGYISTDTQYF; DNA: TGTGCGAGCGGGTACATTAGCACAGATACGCAGTATTTT; V: TRBV7-8; D: -; J: TRBJ2-3; size: many
CDR3: CASSLARSGLVRITSYEQYF; DNA: TGTGCCAGCAGCTTAGCGAGGTCAGGGCTCGTAAGGATAACTTCCTACGAGCAGTACTTC; V: TRBV11-1; D: -; J: TRBJ2-7; size: -
CDR3: CASIHGQLSTEAFF; DNA: TGTGCCAGCATTCACGGACAGTTGAGCACTGAAGCTTTCTTT; V: TRBV12-3/TRBV12-4; D: -; J: TRBJ1-1; size: -
CDR3: CASSYSSGTVGYTF; DNA: TGTGCCAGCAGTTACTCGAGCGGGACAGTTGGCTACACCTTC; V: TRBV6-6; D: TRBD1; J: TRBJ1-2; size: many
CDR3: CACRTRGIGELFF; DNA: TGTGCCTGTAGGACTAGAGGGATCGGGGAGCTGTTCTTC; V: TRBV30; D: TRBD2; J: TRBJ2-1; size: -
CDR3: CAISESGGGGYTF; DNA: TGTGCCATCAGTGAGTCGGGAGGGGGTGGCTACACCTTC; V: TRBV10-3; D: -; J: TRBJ1-2; size: many
CDR3: CSARWQGTAHEAFF; DNA: TGCAGTGCTAGATGGCAGGGGACAGCCCATGAAGCTTTCTTT; V: TRBV20-1; D: TRBD1; J: TRBJ1-1; size: many
CDR3: CARRFGRDPARDTQYF; DNA: TGTGCCAGAAGATTTGGGCGGGATCCCGCCCGTGATACGCAGTATTTT; V: TRBV7-8; D: -; J: TRBJ2-3; size: -
CDR3: CASSSLAGHYEQYF; DNA: TGTGCCAGCAGCTCACTAGCGGGTCACTACGAGCAGTACTTC; V: TRBV7-6; D: TRBD2; J: TRBJ2-7; size: many
CDR3: CASSTPTTDRGSNNEQFF; DNA: TGTGCCAGCAGCACACCCACGACTGATCGCGGGAGCAACAATGAGCAGTTCTTC; V: TRBV7-8; D: TRBD2; J: TRBJ2-1; size: many
CDR3: CASSQERGGRSPLHF; DNA: TGTGCCAGCAGCCAGGAACGAGGAGGGAGGTCACCCCTCCACTTT; V: TRBV11-2; D: -; J: TRBJ1-6; size: many
CDR3: CASSVAGGLQETQYF; DNA: TGTGCCAGCAGCGTAGCGGGAGGCCTCCAAGAGACCCAGTACTTC; V: TRBV9; D: TRBD2; J: TRBJ2-5; size: many
CDR3: CASSFAGTGTAFF; DNA: TGTGCCAGCAGTTTCGCCGGGACAGGTACAGCTTTCTTT; V: TRBV27; D: TRBD1; J: TRBJ1-1; size: many
CDR3: CASSLTGDTQYF; DNA: TGCGCCAGCAGCTTAACGGGGGATACGCAGTATTTT; V: TRBV5-1; D: -; J: TRBJ2-3; size: many
CDR3: CASSRVYAPDEQFF; DNA: TGCGCCAGCAGCCGGGTCTACGCGCCGGATGAGCAGTTCTTC; V: TRBV4-1; D: -; J: TRBJ2-1; size: many
CDR3: CASSPDRGHHGYTF; DNA: TGTGCCAGCAGCCCGGACAGGGGGCATCATGGCTACACCTTC; V: TRBV6-1; D: TRBD1; J: TRBJ1-2; size: many
CDR3: CASMTSKGWWQETQYF; DNA: TGTGCCAGCATGACTAGTAAAGGGTGGTGGCAAGAGACCCAGTACTTC; V: TRBV25-1; D: -; J: TRBJ2-5; size: many
CDR3: CASSAFDEQYF; DNA: TGTGCCAGCAGTGCTTTCGACGAGCAGTACTTC; V: TRBV6-4; D: -; J: TRBJ2-7; size: few
CDR3: CASTGGTVGNGYTF; DNA: TGTGCCAGCACGGGAGGGACAGTGGGCAATGGCTACACCTTC; V: TRBV6-1; D: TRBD1; J: TRBJ1-2; size: many
CDR3: CAKRGLPRTDTQYF; DNA: TGTGCCAAGAGGGGGCTACCTCGCACAGATACGCAGTATTTT; V: TRBV2; D: TRBD1; J: TRBJ2-3; size: many
CDR3: CATRADSNQPQHF; DNA: TGTGCCACCAGAGCCGATAGCAATCAGCCCCAGCATTTT; V: TRBV24-1; D: -; J: TRBJ1-5; size: many
CDR3: CASSSTASGNTIYF; DNA: TGTGCCAGCAGTTCGACGGCCTCTGGAAACACCATATATTTT; V: TRBV12-3/TRBV12-4; D: -; J: TRBJ1-3; size: many
CDR3: CASSVGGEPADEQYF; DNA: TGCGCCAGCTCGGTGGGGGGGGAGCCCGCCGACGAGCAGTACTTC; V: TRBV5-1; D: TRBD2; J: TRBJ2-7; size: many
CDR3: CASSLGVDSGNTIYF; DNA: TGTGCCAGCAGCTTAGGCGTGGACTCTGGAAACACCATATATTTT; V: TRBV11-3; D: -; J: TRBJ1-3; size: many
CDR3: CASSRTSGGVEQFF; DNA: TGTGCCAGCAGTCGGACTAGCGGCGGGGTCGAGCAGTTCTTC; V: TRBV12-3/TRBV12-4; D: TRBD2; J: TRBJ2-1; size: many
CDR3: CVSTRVGENTEALF; DNA: TGTGTCAGCACCCGTGTTGGGGAGAACACTGAAGCTCTCTTT; V: TRBV6-1; D: -; J: TRBJ1-1; size: few
CDR3: CASSSHRGSTDTQYF; DNA: TGTGCCAGCAGCTCACACAGGGGATCCACAGATACGCAGTATTTT; V: TRBV5-4; D: TRBD1; J: TRBJ2-3; size: many
CDR3: CASSLDRGYGYTF; DNA: TGTGCCAGCAGCCTCGACAGGGGGTATGGCTACACCTTC; V: TRBV2; D: TRBD1; J: TRBJ1-2; size: many
CDR3: CASRRQETYEQYF; DNA: TGCGCCAGCCGACGACAGGAAACCTACGAGCAGTACTTC; V: TRBV5-1; D: -; J: TRBJ2-7; size: few
CDR3: CASSLTRSGANVLTF; DNA: TGTGCCAGCAGCTTAACCCGCTCTGGGGCCAACGTCCTGACTTTC; V: TRBV11-2; D: -; J: TRBJ2-6; size: many
CDR3: CASSYLATNEQFF; DNA: TGTGCCAGCAGCTACCTGGCTACGAATGAGCAGTTCTTC; V: TRBV11-3; D: -; J: TRBJ2-1; size: many
CDR3: CASRGGEREGNEQFF; DNA: TGTGCCAGCAGGGGAGGGGAGCGGGAGGGTAATGAGCAGTTCTTC; V: TRBV11-2; D: TRBD2; J: TRBJ2-1; size: many
CDR3: CALSLGPEDTIYF; DNA: TGTGCCTTGAGTTTGGGACCTGAGGACACCATATATTTT; V: TRBV30; D: -; J: TRBJ1-3; size: -
CDR3: CASSEGFSGANVLTF; DNA: TGTGCCAGCAGTGAGGGTTTCTCTGGGGCCAACGTCCTGACTTTC; V: TRBV6-1; D: -; J: TRBJ2-6; size: many
CDR3: CSASDMGNEQFF; DNA: TGCAGTGCCTCGGACATGGGAAATGAGCAGTTCTTC; V: TRBV20-1; D: -; J: TRBJ2-1; size: -
CDR3: CASSGAAEKLFF; DNA: TGTGCCAGCAGCGGGGCGGCGGAAAAACTGTTTTTT; V: TRBV7-9; D: -; J: TRBJ1-4; size: many
CDR3: CATRDDLAFF; DNA: TGTGCCACCAGGGACGATCTAGCTTTCTTT; V: TRBV6-1; D: -; J: TRBJ1-1; size: -